This TCR beta chain was captured in a study of beta chain features in type 1 diabetes. Overall study results and limits: Any role of HLA type in TCRB rearrangement remained unresolved here. TCRB repertoires of naive, central memory and Treg cells appeared more similar among patients than among healthy donors. Fewer junction insertions and more nucleotide deletions appeared in type 1 diabetes patients.

Germline lookup yields CDR1 SSHAT and CDR2 FNYEAQ (reference sequence). This CDR3 is 13 amino acids long. The whole isolated RNA underwent reverse transcription, so sequencing captured expressed TCRB transcripts. Clones were read by immunoSEQ multiplex PCR, and TCRdb kept only the in-frame ones, dropping some. The sample has 150,000 to 200,000 clones, approximately 9% seen once. Researchers reported sorting CD4+ naive, central memory, regulatory and stem cell-like memory cells via CD45RO/CCR7/CD25/CD127/CD95/CD27. This clone has more than one count but fewer than ten. Antigen: not known. Relative to the germline gene, one junction end is altered; a read error may explain this.

The sequencing sample was made of central memory CD4+ T cells from blood. This TCR derives from a woman under 30 in good health. J is TRBJ2-3 and V is TRBV7-7, with D unclear. The CDR3 DNA reads TGTGCTAGCAGCGTCACTAGCACAGATACGCAGTATTTT. Translating gives CASSVTSTDTQYF.